This T cell receptor beta chain was captured by sequencing in a study of blood T cells in healthy people across ages (dated by TCRdb to between 2014 and 2016). About the full investigation: In model experiments, template switching captured roughly one uniquely barcoded TCR beta cDNA molecule for every two T cells. Using the same blood draw, the study looked at two additional independent replicas of 1 million unique cDNA reads for two donors, one aged 18 to 30 and the other aged 80 or older. The study measured age-related changes in TCR beta repertoire diversity using deep sequencing normalized with unique cDNA molecular identifiers. The donors were divided into four age groups: young (average approximately 17 years), middle-aged (approximately 42), aged (approximately 59) and long-lived (roughly 88).

The CDR3 runs 15 residues from the cysteine to the phenylalanine. Solely the CDR3 DNA is kept, with 45 bases framed from the first base. Trimmed from V: 5 bases; trimmed from J: 1 base; junction bases lacking a gene match: 8. The germline V gene yields SQVTM for CDR1 and ANQGSEA for CDR2. Libraries came from 5' RACE. Sequenced on an Illumina HiSeq 2500. A second PCR of roughly 7 to 11 cycles was performed with a sample-barcoded 5' primer and a J-beta primer mix. A unique molecular identifier was introduced onto each TCR beta cDNA molecule by a template-switch 5' adaptor carrying 12 random nucleotides. At least 2.5 million CDR3-containing paired-end reads were obtained from each sample. First-strand cDNA was synthesized from all RNA with the Mint cDNA synthesis kit, primed by a TRBC-specific oligonucleotide. Following uracil-DNA glycosylase treatment, all cDNA underwent a first 18-cycle PCR with the universal primers M1SS and BC2_uni_R. On the study's bioinformatics: For normalization, 1 million high-quality reads were randomly selected from each sample, with every read carrying a distinct molecular identifier. Instead of being binned into consensus sequences, reads that shared molecular identifiers were thrown out. MiTCR, set to a Q25 quality threshold and the strictest error-elimination algorithm, was used for CDR3 identification, clonotype clustering and error correction. Lower-bound total TCR beta diversity was estimated with a nonparametric unseen species model using Euler transformation. The raw public data were reprocessed by TCRdb itself: fastp quality trimming at Q25, MiXCR clonotype calling, in-frame beta chains only. Each CDR3 protein gets just one entry, which takes the most common genes and DNA from the rows behind it. The V and J calls reflect TCRdb's pipeline rather than the authors' work. This sample lists fewer than 1,200,000 distinct CDR3 sequences; 25% were detected once. The ten biggest clones cover around 0.75% of the sample.

Here is what the overall study found, with its caveats: Because the CMV infection status of the donors was unknown, age-related changes in expanded clonotypes may potentially have been confounded. Conclusive comparison of naive and antigen-experienced compartments was prevented by the profiling of bulk unsorted PBMCs. Observed TCR beta diversity per million T cells fell roughly linearly with age, and a significant reduction was already apparent by age around 36. Compared with the aged group, the long-lived group had more naive CD4+ T cells, fewer expanded clones and increased TCR diversity, suggesting age selection. There was a strong correlation between observed TCR beta diversity and the percentage of naive T cells measured by flow cytometry. Estimates of total diversity based on one million sequenced T cells were regarded as lower bounds and as underestimates.

Donors were around 37 systemically healthy Caucasian individuals from Russia aged 6 to 90 years. Each donor gave about 9.7 milliliters of peripheral blood, drawn into EDTA-treated Vacutainer tubes. PBMCs were isolated by Ficoll-Paque density-gradient centrifugation, with at least 7 million obtained per sample. Trizol reagent was used to extract total RNA from the PBMCs, yielding at least 5 micrograms per sample. For every donor, flow cytometry on a PBMC aliquot measured the percentage of naive CD45RAhigh/CD27high T cells. As regards this clonotype: Its antigen has not been determined. Qualities for individual bases were not recorded, and no much larger clone is one base off.

The same data also went into a second study, on T cells of mothers and their children. From the second report: The donors were nine systemically healthy Caucasian individuals, made up of three mothers and their six children. cDNA synthesis consumed the entire amount of extracted RNA, loaded at around 1.5 ug RNA in each 15 ul reaction. In the second PCR, the M1S primer added sample barcodes and 2-4 random nucleotides. More than 9 million TCR beta CDR3 reads were obtained from each mother, and about 3 million reads were obtained from each child. TCR recombination output is similarly shaped by thymic selection in related and unrelated pairs, with a minor effect exerted by inherited differences. Normalized repertoire overlap was always slightly but never significantly higher in related than unrelated mother-child pairs. No persistent microchimeric T cell clones were detected, at a sensitivity of about 100 clones per million clonotypes. In the study, deep NGS was used to compare the TCR beta repertoires of mothers and children, and features distinguishing related mother-child pairs from unrelated individuals were sought. The mean age was 40 +/- 4 years for the mothers and approximately 11 +/- 4 years for the children. After adapter ligation was performed with NEBNext reagents, the libraries were sequenced on an Illumina HiSeq 2000 with 100+100 nt paired-end reads. To avoid cross-contamination, the mother libraries and the child libraries were prepared a month apart and sequenced in separate runs. Each donor had between roughly 450,000 and 2,100,000 distinct TCR beta clonotypes identified. Naive TCR beta clonotypes were estimated from low-frequency clonotypes matched to each donor's FACS-determined naive share, without sorting.

The chain couples TRBV29-1 to TRBJ1-2; the central 9 bases match TRBD1. This receptor was taken from a girl aged 2 to 9 in good health. The sequencing input was blood. This receptor has the CDR3 CSVPGQGPLNYGYTF. At the DNA level, the sequence is TGCAGCGTTCCGGGACAGGGCCCCCTTAACTATGGCTACACCTTC.